The rows below give T cell receptor beta chains drawn from one sample of a study of long-term antiretroviral therapy in people with HIV. The protocol was immunoSEQ multiplex PCR, while the TCRdb copy is restricted to in-frame clones and leaves out a portion. The sample consists of 25,000 to 30,000 clones, roughly 90% of them appearing once. The sequencing here drew on unsorted PBMCs, taken 1.8 years after starting antiretroviral therapy. The source of these receptors is a woman under 30 with HIV. CDR3s include the opening cysteine and the closing phenylalanine or tryptophan. The order of the fields is clone size, V gene, CDR3 protein. Clone size is given for some rows only: seen once, a few or many times, or a class if the clone is expanded.

size: .
V: TRBV11-2
CDR3: CASSLHRVSYEQYF

size: .
V: TRBV7-2
CDR3: CASSLIRTGSGSYNEQFF

size: .
V: TRBV29-1
CDR3: CSALAKNIQYF

size: .
V: TRBV7-9
CDR3: CASSSPKGLMNTEAFF

size: .
V: TRBV9
CDR3: CASSPQATNQPQHF

size: .
V: TRBV6-1
CDR3: CASSERGRGNQPQHF

size: .
V: TRBV5-6
CDR3: CASSWSAGTYEQYF

size: .
V: TRBV19
CDR3: CASSSPRRDSRGDEQFF

size: .
V: TRBV29-1
CDR3: CSVSQGHEQYF

size: .
V: TRBV19
CDR3: CASSIGGLPGLPTEQYF

size: .
V: TRBV28
CDR3: CASSGQSRYYTEAFF

size: .
V: TRBV27
CDR3: CASSLKGRYEQYF

size: .
V: TRBV11-2
CDR3: CASSSHPAGQGDGYTF

size: .
V: TRBV6-5
CDR3: CASSRGAGQPQHF

size: .
V: TRBV9
CDR3: CASSGGLREQFF

size: .
V: TRBV28
CDR3: CASSSGTGIYEQYF

size: .
V: TRBV7-3
CDR3: CASSSGVGTDTQYF

size: .
V: TRBV10-3
CDR3: CAIRDSTYNEQFF

size: .
V: TRBV11-3
CDR3: CASSLALGYEQYF

size: .
V: TRBV9
CDR3: CASSPPPNTGELFF

size: .
V: TRBV5-4
CDR3: CASSLGGGGYNEQYF

size: .
V: TRBV7-9
CDR3: CASSLVGGNRATEAFF

size: .
V: TRBV5-1
CDR3: CASSHGLAGEMYNEQFF

size: .
V: TRBV13
CDR3: CASGPWGRELHTQYF

size: .
V: TRBV5-1
CDR3: CASNPGGDTEAFF

size: .
V: TRBV11-2
CDR3: CASSSGRQANTEAFF

size: .
V: TRBV7-8
CDR3: CASSPGGVVGTEAFF

size: .
V: TRBV6-6
CDR3: CASSTRLAGVTDTQYF

size: .
V: TRBV15
CDR3: CATKSESGANTGELFF

size: .
V: TRBV7-9
CDR3: CASSVGQANTGELFF

size: .
V: TRBV27
CDR3: CASSPRTGRTEAFF

size: .
V: TRBV6-5
CDR3: CASSYSRDRGPDEQFF

size: once
V: TRBV9
CDR3: CASSLKEGWAKNIQYF

size: .
V: TRBV6-5
CDR3: CASTPDRGSYEQYF

size: once
V: TRBV29-1
CDR3: CSVVQGVDTQYF

size: .
V: TRBV5-1
CDR3: CASSNGYLNTEAFF

size: .
V: TRBV6-5
CDR3: CASSSAIYGYTF

size: .
V: TRBV7-6
CDR3: CASSLPGQGARAQNTGELFF

size: .
V: TRBV20-1
CDR3: CSAVDQETQYF

size: .
V: TRBV5-1
CDR3: CASSLEPAALPQQETQYF

size: .
V: TRBV4-1
CDR3: CASSQDLASLSYNEQFF

size: .
V: TRBV4-2
CDR3: CASSQGGGVPSTDTQYF

size: .
V: TRBV9
CDR3: CASKFFGGGGIFPPQNIQYF

size: .
V: TRBV6-5
CDR3: CASSYSGTTSYGYTF

size: .
V: TRBV6-5
CDR3: CASSYEGASPLHF

size: .
V: TRBV11-2
CDR3: CASSLAYPDTQYF

size: .
V: TRBV5-6
CDR3: CASSYGTGNYGYTF

size: .
V: TRBV5-8
CDR3: CASSSRGTDSNQPQHF

size: .
V: TRBV7-2
CDR3: CASSLSGLSQETQYF

size: .
V: TRBV27
CDR3: CASTTTVMNTEAFF

size: once
V: TRBV6-4
CDR3: CASSDSTSGNNEQFF

size: .
V: TRBV28
CDR3: CASSPVVAEAFF

size: once
V: TRBV27
CDR3: CASSLSQGLVYEQYF